The 22 T cell receptor beta chains in this list originate from one sample, sequenced in a study of T cells after posttransplantation cyclophosphamide. The table came from immunoSEQ multiplex PCR; TCRdb's copy has only in-frame clones and leaves some out. This repertoire lists approximately 39,000 clones without singletons; roughly 1.3% sits in the top ten. The source material was PBMCs. These receptors were collected from a girl aged 5-17 years in good health, CMV-negative, and a related stem cell transplant donor.

This clone has at least ten counts. This chain joins TRBV30 and TRBJ1-4; 9 bases are a match to TRBD1. The CDR3 consists of 14 residues. The V and J ends lost 2 bases and 7 bases, in that order; junction bases with no gene match: 5. CDR1 is GTSNPN, CDR2 SVGIG, per germline (reference sequence). The CDR3 DNA reads TGTGCCTGGAGTCAGGGACAGGGCATTGAAAAACTGTTTTTT. Amino acids: CAWSQGQGIEKLFF.

The table lists this clone with many counts. This chain connects TRBV6-5 to TRBJ1-6, with D perhaps matching TRBD1 (6 bases). The V gene lost 8 bases and the J gene lost 0 bases, with 11 bases spanning the gap. Germline assignment: CDR1 MNHEY and CDR2 SVGAGI. CDR3 length equals 15 residues. The CDR3 region is CASAKQGSYNSPLHF. The CDR3 bases are TGTGCCAGCGCGAAACAGGGCTCCTATAATTCACCCCTCCACTTT.

J is TRBJ1-2 and V is TRBV6-5; D is unresolved. Germline loops: CDR1 MNHEY, CDR2 SVGAGI. This CDR3 has 12 residues. The ends were cut back, 6 bases at V and 5 bases at J, with 10 bases in the middle. The CDR3 region has the DNA TGTGCCAGCAGCAAAAGAGGGTATGGCTACACCTTC. As protein: CASSKRGYGYTF.

The sample holds many counts of this clone. The chain links TRBV9 to TRBJ2-7; TRBD1 aligns across 7 bases. Germline CDR1 and CDR2: SGDLS and YYNGEE. J lost 0 bases, V lost 0 bases, and 3 bases had no gene match. The CDR3 sequence is 15 residues long. CDR3: CASSVGDSPSYEQYF. The CDR3 bases are TGTGCCAGCAGCGTAGGGGACAGCCCCTCCTACGAGCAGTACTTC.

For the CDR3, the DNA is TGTGCCTGGGCCATCGGTAGCGGGAACCACGAGCAGTACTTC. Protein sequence: CAWAIGSGNHEQYF. The genes are TRBV30 and TRBJ2-5, with TRBD2 matching 8 bases. The J call may be mistaken, given a closer DNA end match to TRBJ2-7. The CDR3 is made up of 14 amino acids. Germline values: CDR1 GTSNPN, CDR2 SVGIG (reference sequence).

This clone has a count of ten or more. The chain is built from TRBV19 and TRBJ1-3, with TRBD1 matching 12 bases. Germline loops: CDR1 LNHDA, CDR2 SQIVND (reference sequence). Trimming removed 5 bases from V and 8 bases from J; junction bases left unmatched: 7. The CDR3 covers 15 residues. CDR3: CASSPPGQGADTIYF. CDR3 in DNA: TGTGCCAGTAGTCCCCCGGGACAGGGGGCAGACACCATATATTTT.

The table lists this clone with many counts. The V and J genes are TRBV30 and TRBJ1-3; no clear D gene. Between the trimmed V and J ends, which lost 1 base and 0 bases, there was a span of 7 bases. The CDR3 sequence is 14 residues long. Germline V gene lookup returns CDR1 GTSNPN and CDR2 SVGIG (reference sequence). CDR3 DNA sequence: TGTGCCTGGAGTGGGGCGTCCTCTGGAAACACCATATATTTT. As protein: CAWSGASSGNTIYF. Together with reference TRBV30 and TRBJ1-3, the CDR3 gives the full variable domain: SQTIHQWPATLVQPVGSPLSLECTVEGTSNPNLYWYRQAAGRGLQLLFYSVGIGQISSEVPQNLSASRPQDRQFILSSKKLLLSDSGFYLCAWSGASSGNTIYFGEGSWLTVV.

This clone was observed many times. V usage is TRBV19 and J usage is TRBJ2-5, with 10 bases lining up with TRBD2. The V gene end was trimmed by 3 bases and the J gene end by 5 bases; junction bases not matched to a gene: 12. The CDR3 spans 17 residues. The germline gives CDR1 LNHDA, CDR2 SQIVND (reference sequence). CDR3 sequence (DNA): TGTGCCAGTAGTATGGTGCTAGCGGGAGCGGCCGTCGAGACCCAGTACTTC. Protein sequence: CASSMVLAGAAVETQYF.

This rearrangement joins TRBV11-2 to TRBJ2-5; no firm D call. There are 13 residues in the CDR3. V dropped 1 base and J dropped 4 bases, with 7 bases sitting between them. Germline V gene lookup returns CDR1 SGHAT and CDR2 FQNNGV. The DNA for the CDR3 is TGTGCCAGCAGCTTAGGCTATGCAGAGACCCAGTACTTC. It codes for CASSLGYAETQYF.

Many counts were recorded for this clone. This sequence joins TRBV5-1 and TRBJ2-5, with TRBD1 identical over 7 bases. The CDR3 runs to 16 residues. From germline, CDR1 is SGHRS and CDR2 YFSETQ. Trimming took 2 bases from V and 1 from J; bases not matched to a gene: 8. The CDR3: CASSLRGRSVQETQYF. CDR3 DNA: TGCGCCAGCAGCTTAAGGGGGCGCTCGGTCCAAGAGACCCAGTACTTC.

At least ten counts were recorded for this clone. The chain carries TRBV18 and TRBJ1-5; no clear D gene. V was pared by 6 bases and J by 1 base, with 10 bases between. The CDR3 runs 14 residues. Germline V gene sequence: CDR1 KGHSH, CDR2 LQKENI. The CDR3 DNA reads TGTGCCAGCTCGAGGGTATCGAGCAATCAGCCCCAGCATTTT. Its translation: CASSRVSSNQPQHF.

This clone was counted at least ten times. V gene TRBV5-1 combines with J gene TRBJ2-7; possible D gene TRBD1, 5 bases. CDR1 and CDR2 (germline): SGHRS, YFSETQ. This CDR3 comprises 14 residues. Trimming took off 2 bases at V and 5 bases at J, with 14 bases between the two ends. CDR3 sequence reads: CASSLSRAFDEQYF. In nucleotides, the CDR3 is TGCGCCAGCAGCTTATCCAGGGCGTTCGACGAGCAGTACTTC.

The chain is built from TRBV18 and TRBJ1-6; 7 positions agree with TRBD1. In germline, CDR1 is KGHSH, CDR2 LQKENI. Losses at the gene ends were 1 base for V and 3 bases for J; bases not matched to a gene: 12. The CDR3 consists of 19 residues. The CDR3 region has the DNA TGTGCCAGCTCACCACTTCATACAGGGGATGAGGGCTATAATTCACCCCTCCACTTT. Translated, it gives CASSPLHTGDEGYNSPLHF.

This clone has more than one count but fewer than ten. The chain combines TRBV19 with TRBJ1-5, with D unresolved. The CDR3 is 12 amino acids. Trimming took 5 bases from V and 6 from J, leaving 8 bases between them. CDR1 is LNHDA and CDR2 is SQIVND in the germline V gene (reference sequence). CDR3 loop: CASSRDPQPQHF. DNA for the CDR3: TGTGCCAGTAGTCGGGATCCTCAGCCCCAGCATTTT.

This clone was picked up many times. The V and J genes are TRBV29-1 and TRBJ2-6; no firm D call. Germline-derived CDR1 and CDR2 are SQVTM and ANQGSEA. Trimming took 4 bases from V and 0 from J, leaving 10 bases between them. The CDR3 is 15 amino acids. The CDR3 region is CSVVVILSGANVLTF. CDR3 nucleotides: TGCAGCGTTGTAGTAATTCTCTCTGGGGCCAACGTCCTGACTTTC.

In its sample, this clone was seen many times. The chain joins TRBV6-1 to TRBJ1-2, with D hard to call. The CDR3 is made up of 14 amino acids. The V gene lost 1 base and the J gene lost 1 base, with 7 bases spanning the gap. The germline V gene has CDR1 MNHNS and CDR2 SASEGT. In DNA form, the CDR3 reads TGTGCCAGCAGTGAAGAGGCAGGTAACTATGGCTACACCTTC. Its translation: CASSEEAGNYGYTF.

This clone was seen at least ten times. This chain connects TRBV6-6 to TRBJ2-7; D unclear. CDR3 length equals 15 residues. V lost 5 bases, J lost 3 bases, and 17 bases lay in between. Germline V gene data show CDR1 as MNHNY and CDR2 as SVGAGI (reference sequence). This chain's CDR3 is CASSQQTLIIYEQYF. The CDR3 bases are TGTGCCAGCAGTCAACAGACCTTGATCATCTACGAGCAGTACTTC.

This clone occurred many times. The CDR3, as DNA: TGTGCCAGCAGCACCGGACAGGTGGTGAATGAAAAACTGTTTTTT. Translated: CASSTGQVVNEKLFF. This rearrangement joins TRBV11-2 to TRBJ1-4, with 7 bases matching TRBD1. From germline, CDR1 is SGHAT and CDR2 FQNNGV. V shed 5 bases, J shed 5 bases, and the junction held 8 bases outside the gene matches. The CDR3 is 15 amino acids.

This clone was counted many times. V usage is TRBV4-3 and J usage is TRBJ2-5; 7 bases match TRBD1. Unmatched junction bases numbered 8, after V lost 2 bases and J lost 5 bases. This CDR3 is built from 15 residues. From germline, CDR1 is LGHNA and CDR2 YSLEER. CDR3 coding DNA: TGCGCCAGCAGCCAAACGGGACAGCCCCCGGAGACCCAGTACTTC. Translating gives CASSQTGQPPETQYF.

At least ten counts were recorded for this clone. This chain links TRBV11-2 with TRBJ1-5, with a tentative D call TRBD1 (5 bases). The CDR3 consists of 18 residues. Trimming removed 5 bases from V and 2 bases from J, with 22 bases in between. Germline V gene sequence: CDR1 SGHAT, CDR2 FQNNGV. CDR3 sequence: CASSPGKTEGGGNQPQHF. DNA for the CDR3: TGTGCCAGCAGCCCCGGGAAAACGGAGGGAGGGGGCAATCAGCCCCAGCATTTT.

V is TRBV7-9 and J is TRBJ1-2; 9 nucleotides align to TRBD1. V was clipped by 3 bases and J by 6 bases; unmatched bases: 2. This CDR3 spans 13 amino acids. CDR1 is SEHNR, CDR2 FQNEAQ, per germline (reference sequence). The CDR3 DNA reads TGTGCCAGCAGCTTTAGACAGGGGGATGGCTACACCTTC. As protein: CASSFRQGDGYTF.

This clone appeared a few times. Other DNA variants within this sample encode the same CDR3. This rearrangement joins TRBV30 to TRBJ1-5; TRBD1 agrees at 8 bases. Germline loops: CDR1 GTSNPN, CDR2 SVGIG (reference sequence). J lost 0 bases, V lost 3 bases, and 10 bases had no gene match. The CDR3 consists of 17 residues. This CDR3 is CAWSVDRGRYSNQPQHF. Written as DNA, the CDR3 is TGTGCCTGGAGCGTAGACAGGGGACGGTATAGCAATCAGCCCCAGCATTTT.